This note documents a single T cell receptor beta chain sequence. TCR beta cDNA was prepared out of around 460 ng total RNA by means of a constant-region primer. ARM-PCR, slightly modified, supplied the TCR beta libraries through three nested multiplex PCR rounds. The study ran its first two PCR rounds for approximately 10 cycles each, using TRBV1-TRBV30 forward primers and a C-beta reverse primer. TCRdb recomputed calls from the multiplex PCR reads with MiXCR, one row per CDR3 protein. The profile shows around 330,000 distinct CDR3 sequences, nearly 60% of them singletons. The data derive from a study of tumor-infiltrating lymphocytes in primary liver carcinoma. The CDR3 consists of 15 residues. With V trimmed by 6 bases and J by 1 base, 3 bases remained unmatched. In germline, CDR1 is MGHDK, CDR2 SYGVNS. Germline DNA was extracted too, while blood RNA derived from unsorted whole blood.

The chain recombines TRBV25-1 with TRBJ2-3; TRBD2 aligns across 11 bases. This TCR derives from a woman aged 25 to 45 with primary liver carcinoma and hepatitis B virus infection. The material sequenced was peripheral blood. The CDR3 here is CASSELAGGTDTQYF. Written as DNA, the CDR3 is TGTGCCAGCAGCGAACTAGCGGGGGGCACAGATACGCAGTATTTT.